Only a few counts were recorded for the clone carrying this TCR beta chain. Its antigen is still unknown. This sample was taken from a study of breast tumors, draining lymph nodes, adjacent tissues. Study findings and constraints: Findings are consistent with lymph node origin and intratumoral expansion of most tumor T cells.

TCRdb re-called the multiplex PCR reads through MiXCR, storing one row per CDR3 protein. The sample shows over 200,000 distinct CDR3 sequences, around 35% of them seen only once. The lymph nodes were axillary draining lymph nodes from breast cancer patients. V gave up 8 bases and J gave up 0 bases, with 10 bases separating them. Germline V CDR1 and CDR2: MRHNA, SNTAGT. The CDR3 is 14 residues long. Specimen: axillary lymph node tissue. The source is a female donor with breast cancer. Some clones in this sample may be carry-over from other donors' samples. The genes are TRBV6-4 and TRBJ2-2; no definite D call. The CDR3 protein is CASAIQPNTGELFF. The CDR3 DNA is TGTGCCAGCGCTATACAGCCGAACACCGGGGAGCTGTTTTTT.